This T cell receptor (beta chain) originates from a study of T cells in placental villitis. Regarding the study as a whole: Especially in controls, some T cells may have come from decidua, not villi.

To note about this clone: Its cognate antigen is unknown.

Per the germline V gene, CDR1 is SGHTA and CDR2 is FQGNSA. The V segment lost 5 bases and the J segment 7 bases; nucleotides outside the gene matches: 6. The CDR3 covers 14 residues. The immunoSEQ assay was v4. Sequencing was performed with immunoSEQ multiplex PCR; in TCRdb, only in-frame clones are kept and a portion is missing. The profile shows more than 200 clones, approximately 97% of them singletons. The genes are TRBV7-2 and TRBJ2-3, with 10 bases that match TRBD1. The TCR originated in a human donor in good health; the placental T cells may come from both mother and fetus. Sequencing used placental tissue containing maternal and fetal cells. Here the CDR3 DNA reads TGTGCCAGCAGCCCCGGGACAGGGGTACATACGCAGTATTTT. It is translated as CASSPGTGVHTQYF.